The 29 T cell receptor beta chains below were found in one sample sequenced in a study of neoadjuvant anti-PD-1 for oral cavity cancer. Clones were read by immunoSEQ multiplex PCR, and TCRdb kept only the in-frame ones, dropping some. The table records 15,000 to 20,000 clones, roughly two thirds of them present only once. Sequencing was performed on PBMCs, taken before nivolumab (anti-PD-1) treatment. The receptors were sampled from a person aged 35-79 years with oral cavity squamous cell carcinoma.

The chain links TRBV10-1 to TRBJ2-2; no clear D. This CDR3 is built from 13 residues. V was pared by 5 bases and J by 7 bases, with 11 bases between. The germline V gene has CDR1 WNHNN and CDR2 SYGVQD (reference sequence). The CDR3 DNA is TGCGCCAGCAGTCCATCAGGCGTCGGGGAGCTGTTTTTT. This encodes CASSPSGVGELFF.

V gene TRBV30 combines with J gene TRBJ2-1; 10 bases map to TRBD1. The CDR3 is made up of 13 amino acids. Unmatched junction bases numbered 5, after V lost 7 bases and J lost 5 bases. CDR1 and CDR2 from the germline V gene are GTSNPN and SVGIG (reference sequence). The CDR3 sequence: CALGGQGNNEQFF. CDR3 DNA sequence: TGTGCCTTAGGGGGACAGGGGAACAATGAGCAGTTCTTC.

V is TRBV11-2 and J is TRBJ2-7; D not certain. Trimming removed 5 bases from V and 6 bases from J, with 17 bases in between. Germline V gives CDR1 SGHAT, CDR2 FQNNGV. The CDR3 runs to 14 residues. The CDR3 reads CASSPRGSSSEQYF. For the CDR3, the DNA is TGTGCCAGCAGCCCCAGAGGTAGTTCTAGCGAGCAGTACTTC.

J is TRBJ1-4 and V is TRBV9; the D is unclear. Germline V gene lookup returns CDR1 SGDLS and CDR2 YYNGEE. The CDR3 spans 16 residues. Between the trimmed V and J ends, which lost 4 bases and 2 bases, there was a span of 15 bases. CDR3 DNA: TGTGCCAGCAGCCCACTCCCACGGACGACTAATGAAAAACTGTTTTTT. Encoded protein: CASSPLPRTTNEKLFF.

The rearrangement uses TRBV11-3 and TRBJ1-5; the D gene is possibly TRBD1 (6 bases). Trimming removed 3 bases at V and 2 bases at J, with 11 bases between. The CDR3 is 15 residues long. From germline, CDR1 is SGHNT and CDR2 YENEEA. The CDR3 is CASSFIRQGNQPQHF. As DNA, the CDR3 is TGTGCCAGCAGCTTTATTCGACAGGGCAATCAGCCCCAGCATTTT.

This clone has more than one count but fewer than ten. The CDR3 reads CAITNRDPPEGEQYF. CDR3 bases: TGTGCCATCACTAACCGGGACCCACCTGAAGGCGAGCAGTACTTC. The V gene is TRBV10-3, the J gene TRBJ2-7; D might be TRBD1 or TRBD2, each matching 5 bases. Germline V gene lookup returns CDR1 ENHRY and CDR2 SYGVKD. The CDR3 consists of 15 residues. Trimming took 7 bases from V and 6 from J, leaving 22 bases between them.

The rearrangement joins TRBV19 to TRBJ1-1; D perhaps matches TRBD1 (5 bases). Trimming left V 6 bases short and J 1 base short, with 9 bases between. The CDR3 has 13 residues. Germline V gene data show CDR1 as LNHDA and CDR2 as SQIVND (reference sequence). CDR3 bases: TGTGCCAGTAGAAACCAGGGGAACACTGAAGCTTTCTTT. It specifies CASRNQGNTEAFF. The full variable domain, completed using reference TRBV19 and TRBJ1-1, is DGGITQSPKYLFRKEGQNVTLSCEQNLNHDAMYWYRQDPGQGLRLIYYSQIVNDFQKGDIAEGYSVSREKKESFPLTVTSAQKNPTAFYLCASRNQGNTEAFFGQGTRLTVV.

The chain couples TRBV10-3 to TRBJ1-2; D is unclear. CDR3 length: 11 amino acids. Trimming took 4 bases from V and 3 from J, leaving 3 bases between them. Germline lookup yields CDR1 ENHRY and CDR2 SYGVKD. The CDR3 sequence: CAISGDYGYTF. DNA of the CDR3: TGTGCCATCAGTGGGGACTATGGCTACACCTTC.

This clone showed up just a few times. This chain connects TRBV6-5 to TRBJ2-7; a weak D match, TRBD1 (6 bases). The V end lost 0 bases, the J end lost 0 bases, and 9 bases lay between the germline ends. Germline values: CDR1 MNHEY, CDR2 SVGAGI. CDR3 length: 15 residues. The CDR3 is CASSYSGQFSYEQYF. The CDR3 DNA follows: TGTGCCAGCAGTTACTCCGGACAGTTCTCCTACGAGCAGTACTTC.

This clone was counted between two and nine times. The chain carries TRBV29-1 and TRBJ2-7; 8 bases are a match to TRBD2. The CDR3 sequence is 14 residues long. Germline CDR1 reads SQVTM; CDR2 reads ANQGSEA. Unmatched junction bases numbered 13, after V lost 6 bases and J lost 6 bases. CDR3 nucleotides: TGCAGCGTCGCCAGCTCAGCGGGAGTTGTCGAGCAGTACTTC. This translates into CSVASSAGVVEQYF.

The table lists this clone with a count of one. The rearrangement links TRBV29-1 to TRBJ2-1, with 9 nucleotides matching TRBD1. The CDR3 runs 11 residues. V lost 6 bases, J lost 13 bases, and 7 bases stayed unmatched. CDR1 and CDR2 from the germline V gene are SQVTM and ANQGSEA. The DNA of the CDR3 is TGCAGCGTGTACAGGGGGCGAGGACAGTTCTTC. This gives the protein CSVYRGRGQFF.

The chain joins TRBV28 to TRBJ2-7; no clear D gene. The CDR3 consists of 11 residues. CDR1 is MDHEN and CDR2 is SYDVKM in the germline V gene. V was trimmed by 3 bases and J by 3 bases, leaving 3 bases between them. CDR3 sequence: CASSFYYEQYF. The CDR3 DNA reads as TGTGCCAGCAGTTTTTACTACGAGCAGTACTTC.

The rearrangement links TRBV30 to TRBJ1-1; TRBD1 aligns across 7 bases. This CDR3 has 13 residues. Losses at the gene ends were 4 bases for V and 0 bases for J; bases not matched to a gene: 2. Per the germline V gene, CDR1 is GTSNPN and CDR2 is SVGIG (reference sequence). This chain's CDR3 is CAWIGQVNTEAFF. The CDR3 coding sequence is TGTGCCTGGATTGGACAGGTGAACACTGAAGCTTTCTTT.

This chain connects TRBV19 to TRBJ1-5; the D gene is possibly TRBD1 (6 bases). The germline V gene encodes CDR1 LNHDA and CDR2 SQIVND (reference sequence). V lost 5 bases and J lost 11, with 22 bases in between. The CDR3 runs 15 residues. The DNA for the CDR3 is TGTGCCAGTAGTGCCCAATCAGGGGTGGATGGGGCCCAGCATTTT. This codes for CASSAQSGVDGAQHF.

The rearrangement uses TRBV7-4 and TRBJ1-2; 7 bases align to TRBD1. The CDR3 extends over 15 amino acids. Germline CDR1 is SGHVT and CDR2 is SQSDAQ. Losses at the gene ends were 6 bases for V and 7 bases for J; bases not matched to a gene: 14. This CDR3 is CASRKPGQLCIGYTF. The CDR3 nucleotides are TGTGCCAGCAGAAAACCGGGACAGCTGTGCATTGGCTACACCTTC.

V is TRBV6-6 and J is TRBJ2-1; no definite D call. The CDR3 has 14 residues. Between the trimmed V and J ends, which lost 8 bases and 0 bases, there was a span of 11 bases. Germline V CDR1 and CDR2: MNHNY, SVGAGI (reference sequence). The CDR3: CASSSRTSYNEQFF. CDR3 bases: TGTGCCAGCTCCAGTCGGACCTCCTACAATGAGCAGTTCTTC.

The CDR3 nucleotides are TGTGCCAGCAGTTACCCCGACAGGGTCAATGAGCAGTTCTTC. Amino acids: CASSYPDRVNEQFF. The rearrangement uses TRBV6-5 and TRBJ2-1, with 7 bases fitting TRBD1. With V trimmed by 2 bases and J by 6 bases, 4 bases remained unmatched. There are 14 residues in the CDR3. The germline CDR1 and CDR2 sequences are MNHEY and SVGAGI.

The J gene is TRBJ2-5, the V gene TRBV11-2; perhaps TRBD1 as D (6 bases). CDR1 SGHAT and CDR2 FQNNGV come from the germline V gene. The CDR3 runs 15 residues. V lost 4 bases to trimming and J lost 4 bases, with 16 bases between them. The CDR3 DNA reads as TGTGCCAGCAGCTACGGGACACTGGACGGAGAGACCCAGTACTTC. Its protein is CASSYGTLDGETQYF.

The chain is built from TRBV7-9 and TRBJ2-7; 11 bases match TRBD2. There are 15 residues in the CDR3. Losses at the gene ends were 4 bases for V and 0 bases for J; bases not matched to a gene: 2. Germline V lookup: CDR1 SEHNR, CDR2 FQNEAQ (reference sequence). The CDR3 DNA sequence: TGTGCCAGCAGCTCTACTAGCGGGAGCTCCTACGAGCAGTACTTC. It yields the protein CASSSTSGSSYEQYF. Together with reference TRBV7-9 and TRBJ2-7, the CDR3 gives the full variable domain: DTGVSQNPRHKITKRGQNVTFRCDPISEHNRLYWYRQTLGQGPEFLTYFQNEAQLEKSRLLSDRFSAERPKGSFSTLEIQRTEQGDSAMYLCASSSTSGSSYEQYFGPGTRLTVT.

The V and J genes are TRBV6-6 and TRBJ2-7; the match to TRBD2 covers 7 bases. Trimming removed 2 bases from V and 4 bases from J; junction bases left unmatched: 5. CDR1 and CDR2 (germline): MNHNY, SVGAGI (reference sequence). CDR3 length: 14 amino acids. The CDR3 nucleotides are TGTGCCAGCAGTTACGTGCGGGAGAGGTACGAGCAGTACTTC. Translation gives CASSYVRERYEQYF.

The chain recombines TRBV2 with TRBJ1-2; 10 positions agree with TRBD1. The CDR3 contains 14 residues. V lost 6 bases, J lost 8 bases, and 9 bases stayed unmatched. Per germline, CDR1 SNHLY and CDR2 FYNNEI. Here the CDR3 reads CASSGTGAYNGYTF. Written as DNA, the CDR3 is TGTGCCAGCAGCGGGACAGGGGCTTACAACGGCTACACCTTC.

This clone is a singleton in its sample. The genes are TRBV29-1 and TRBJ1-1; the D is unclear. The CDR3 has 13 amino acids. V was clipped by 6 bases and J by 4 bases, with 15 bases between them. Germline assignment: CDR1 SQVTM and CDR2 ANQGSEA. The CDR3 reads CSVYKGWGTEAFF. CDR3 nucleotide sequence: TGCAGCGTGTACAAGGGTTGGGGCACTGAAGCTTTCTTT.

The rearrangement links TRBV29-1 to TRBJ2-7, with 7 bases that match TRBD2. The CDR3 consists of 12 residues. CDR1 is SQVTM and CDR2 is ANQGSEA in the germline V gene. V dropped 5 bases and J dropped 7; count of bases not matched to a gene: 8. The CDR3 loop reads CSVRGEGLEQYF. For the CDR3, the DNA is TGCAGCGTTCGGGGGGAGGGACTGGAGCAGTACTTC.

This sequence joins TRBV6-1 and TRBJ1-1; 7 nucleotides match TRBD1. This CDR3 spans 13 amino acids. Germline-derived CDR1 and CDR2 are MNHNS and SASEGT. V gave up 6 bases and J gave up 2 bases; unmatched junction bases: 3. CDR3 in DNA: TGTGCCAGCAGGGGACAGTTAAACACTGAAGCTTTCTTT. It translates to CASRGQLNTEAFF.

The chain is built from TRBV6-1 and TRBJ1-4; D is undetermined. The CDR3 has 14 amino acids. V was shortened by 4 bases and J by 5 bases, with 11 bases between the two germline ends. Germline CDR1 reads MNHNS; CDR2 reads SASEGT. CDR3 DNA sequence: TGTGCCAGCAGTGTGTCCCGATCCAATGAAAAACTGTTTTTT. This codes for CASSVSRSNEKLFF.

This clone was observed once. The rearrangement joins TRBV6-5 to TRBJ1-2; D gene ambiguous. Trimming removed 5 bases at V and 4 bases at J, with 5 bases between. The CDR3 loop spans 11 amino acids. Germline V gene data show CDR1 as MNHEY and CDR2 as SVGAGI. CDR3 residues: CASSDRYGYTF. For the CDR3, the DNA is TGTGCCAGCAGTGACCGCTATGGCTACACCTTC.

Only one count was recorded for this clone. DNA for the CDR3: TGTGCCAGCAGTGACAGGGACGAGCAGTACTTC. It specifies CASSDRDEQYF. The gene calls are TRBV2 and TRBJ2-7; TRBD1 might be the D (5 bases). This CDR3 has 11 residues. V was trimmed by 3 bases and J by 5 bases, leaving 5 bases between them. CDR1 is SNHLY and CDR2 is FYNNEI in the germline V gene.

This sequence joins TRBV30 and TRBJ2-5, with a possible D match to TRBD1 (5 bases). The ends were cut back, 5 bases at V and 5 bases at J, with 15 bases in the middle. The CDR3 loop spans 13 amino acids. Looked up from germline, CDR1 is GTSNPN and CDR2 is SVGIG (reference sequence). DNA for the CDR3: TGTGCCTGGCTGGGGCAGGTGGGTGAGACCCAGTACTTC. It yields the protein CAWLGQVGETQYF.

V is TRBV11-2 and J is TRBJ2-2; D possibly uses TRBD1 or TRBD2 (6 bases each). The CDR3 is made up of 15 amino acids. Trimming took 5 bases from V and 0 from J, leaving 10 bases between them. Germline CDR1 SGHAT, CDR2 FQNNGV. The CDR3 spells CASSQGTSNTGELFF. DNA for the CDR3: TGTGCCAGCAGCCAGGGGACTTCGAACACCGGGGAGCTGTTTTTT.